There are a few counts of the clone carrying this TCR beta chain. These data come from a study of CD8 T cells in ankylosing spondylitis. TCRdb reanalysed the 5' RACE reads using MiXCR and keeps one entry per CDR3 protein. The table lists over 110,000 distinct CDR3 sequences, roughly 8.4% of them singletons. The germline V gene encodes CDR1 SEHNR and CDR2 FQNEAQ (reference sequence). V shed 5 bases and J 3 bases; nucleotides not matched to a gene: 2. This CDR3 is built from 15 residues. The chain combines TRBV7-9 with TRBJ2-2; 11 positions match TRBD1. The receptor's source is a male donor with ankylosing spondylitis. Material for sequencing was synovial fluid, either unsorted or a sorted T cell fraction (not recorded which). CDR3 protein: CASSVGQGDTGELFF. The CDR3 DNA reads TGTGCCAGCAGCGTGGGACAGGGGGACACCGGGGAGCTGTTTTTT. Complete variable domain (other parts from reference TRBV7-9 and TRBJ2-2): DTGVSQNPRHKITKRGQNVTFRCDPISEHNRLYWYRQTLGQGPEFLTYFQNEAQLEKSRLLSDRFSAERPKGSFSTLEIQRTEQGDSAMYLCASSVGQGDTGELFFGEGSRLTVL.